The 27 T cell receptor beta chains presented below share a single source sample, sequenced in a study of blood T cell repertoires in COVID-19. The data were produced by immunoSEQ multiplex PCR, yet TCRdb's version contains in-frame clones alone and is incomplete. The sample has 250,000 to 300,000 clones; approximately 86% are singletons. Sequencing was carried out using PBMCs or T cells enriched from blood (not recorded which). The receptors were sampled from a woman aged 25 to 45 who had recovered from COVID-19.

The V call is TRBV30, the J call TRBJ2-2; maybe TRBD2 (6 bases). CDR1 GTSNPN and CDR2 SVGIG come from the germline V gene (reference sequence). The CDR3 is made up of 11 amino acids. Trimming took 8 bases from V and 6 from J, leaving 10 bases between them. In DNA, the CDR3 is TGTGCCGGGCGGAGGGCCGGGGAGCTGTTTTTT. Its protein is CAGRRAGELFF.

The V and J genes are TRBV28 and TRBJ1-5, with TRBD1 as a possible D gene (5 bases). CDR3 size: 16 residues. CDR1 and CDR2 from the germline V gene are MDHEN and SYDVKM. Between the trimmed V and J ends, which lost 5 bases and 4 bases, there was a span of 18 bases. CDR3 sequence reads: CASSPSGDSLNQPQHF. CDR3 DNA: TGTGCCAGCAGTCCCTCAGGTGACAGTCTAAATCAGCCCCAGCATTTT.

V gene TRBV5-4 combines with J gene TRBJ1-1; 8 bases line up with TRBD1. V was pared by 4 bases and J by 6 bases, with 8 bases of the junction left unmatched. From germline, CDR1 is SGHNT and CDR2 YYREEE (reference sequence). The CDR3 has 14 amino acids. CDR3 nucleotides: TGTGCCAGCAGCCGGACAGGGAACTATCCTGAAGCTTTCTTT. Amino acids: CASSRTGNYPEAFF.

This sequence joins TRBV28 and TRBJ1-2; TRBD1 matches 8 bases. Germline V gene sequence: CDR1 MDHEN, CDR2 SYDVKM. Losses at the gene ends were 9 bases for V and 5 bases for J; bases not matched to a gene: 17. The CDR3 has 16 residues. CDR3 sequence (DNA): TGTGCCAGTAACCTGGACTACAGGGGGGCAGGGTATGGCTACACCTTC. Translating gives CASNLDYRGAGYGYTF.

This chain links TRBV10-3 with TRBJ2-5, with 10 bases lining up with TRBD2. After removal of 3 bases from V and 2 bases from J, the junction contained 9 bases not matched to a gene. The germline V gene encodes CDR1 ENHRY and CDR2 SYGVKD. CDR3 length equals 17 residues. Written as DNA, the CDR3 is TGTGCCATCAGTGACCCTACACTAGCGGGGAATCAAGAGACCCAGTACTTC. This codes for CAISDPTLAGNQETQYF.

J is TRBJ2-4 and V is TRBV6-1; 8 bases agree with TRBD2. This CDR3 contains 17 residues. Germline V gene lookup returns CDR1 MNHNS and CDR2 SASEGT. J lost 0 bases, V lost 2 bases, and 6 bases had no gene match. In DNA form, the CDR3 reads TGTGCCAGCAGTGAACTAGCGGGTAGACTAGCCAAAAACATTCAGTACTTC. Protein product: CASSELAGRLAKNIQYF.

The chain couples TRBV9 to TRBJ2-5, with 7 bases aligning to TRBD1. Germline V CDR1 and CDR2: SGDLS, YYNGEE. This CDR3 is 14 amino acids long. V shed 3 bases, J shed 3 bases, and the junction held 5 bases outside the gene matches. The CDR3 protein is CASSADRAEETQYF. The CDR3 coding sequence is TGTGCCAGCAGCGCCGACAGGGCGGAAGAGACCCAGTACTTC.

J is TRBJ1-5 and V is TRBV21-1; the table's D call of TRBD1 was not tested on the DNA. TRBV21-1 is assigned pseudogene status. The CDR3 has 17 residues. CDR3 nucleotides: TGTGCCAGCAGGGACAGACAGGCCCTCTATAGCAATCAGCCCCAGCATTTT. Translating it yields CASRDRQALYSNQPQHF.

The rearrangement links TRBV28 to TRBJ1-1; TRBD1 is a possible D gene (5 bases). V dropped 3 bases and J dropped 0 bases, with 8 bases sitting between them. Germline loops: CDR1 MDHEN, CDR2 SYDVKM. The CDR3 has 14 amino acids. CDR3 region: CASSLTVLNTEAFF. The CDR3 region has the DNA TGTGCCAGCAGTTTGACAGTTTTGAACACTGAAGCTTTCTTT. Together with reference TRBV28 and TRBJ1-1, the CDR3 gives the full variable domain: DVKVTQSSRYLVKRTGEKVFLECVQDMDHENMFWYRQDPGLGLRLIYFSYDVKMKEKGDIPEGYSVSREKKERFSLILESASTNQTSMYLCASSLTVLNTEAFFGQGTRLTVV.

The chain joins TRBV2 to TRBJ1-1, with D perhaps TRBD1 (6 bases). Trimming removed 7 bases at V and 0 bases at J, with 12 bases between. Looked up from germline, CDR1 is SNHLY and CDR2 is FYNNEI. The CDR3 is 14 amino acids. The CDR3 DNA sequence: TGTGCCAGCAAAGGACAGATTCTGAACACTGAAGCTTTCTTT. Amino acids: CASKGQILNTEAFF.

The chain couples TRBV6-5 to TRBJ2-1; D is uncertain. Looked up from germline, CDR1 is MNHEY and CDR2 is SVGAGI. The V and J ends lost 1 base and 6 bases respectively, with 13 bases between them. This CDR3 spans 15 amino acids. CDR3 loop: CASSYFLGSGNEQFF. The CDR3, as DNA: TGTGCCAGCAGTTACTTCCTGGGTTCGGGCAATGAGCAGTTCTTC.

This chain joins TRBV27 and TRBJ2-7, with D possibly matching TRBD2 (6 bases). Germline CDR1 MNHEY, CDR2 SMNVEV (reference sequence). V was pared by 3 bases and J by 3 bases, with 18 bases between. This CDR3 has 16 residues. The CDR3 region is CASSLKEGGIRYEQYF. In DNA form, the CDR3 reads TGTGCCAGCAGTTTGAAAGAAGGCGGGATACGCTACGAGCAGTACTTC.

This chain uses TRBV29-1 with TRBJ1-4; 10 positions agree with TRBD1. The CDR3 is made up of 14 amino acids. The germline CDR1 and CDR2 sequences are SQVTM and ANQGSEA. With V trimmed by 7 bases and J by 4 bases, 6 bases remained unmatched. This CDR3 is CSATGTGDNEKLFF. CDR3 coding DNA: TGCAGCGCAACCGGGACAGGGGATAATGAAAAACTGTTTTTT.

This chain joins TRBV7-5 and TRBJ1-5. TRBV7-5 is described as a pseudogene. The CDR3 contains 18 residues. For the CDR3, the DNA is TGTGCCAGAAGCTTATCGGTCGGGGGGAAAGAAGCAGGGCAGCCCCAGCATTTT. It translates to CARSLSVGGKEAGQPQHF.

The V gene is TRBV2, the J gene TRBJ1-5, with no clear D. Germline V gene lookup returns CDR1 SNHLY and CDR2 FYNNEI. V was shortened by 2 bases and J by 5 bases, with 13 bases between the two germline ends. This CDR3 is built from 15 residues. CDR3 nucleotide sequence: TGTGCCAGCAGTGAACTCGGGTCTGATTATCAGCCCCAGCATTTT. This translates into CASSELGSDYQPQHF.

The rearrangement joins TRBV9 to TRBJ1-2, with D unresolved. CDR3 length equals 14 residues. Trimming took 5 bases from V and 4 from J, leaving 15 bases between them. The germline V gene encodes CDR1 SGDLS and CDR2 YYNGEE. The DNA for the CDR3 is TGTGCCAGCAGTCCCCCAGTGGGAGGCTATGGCTACACCTTC. Protein product: CASSPPVGGYGYTF. Supplemented by reference TRBV9 and TRBJ1-2, the full variable domain reads DSGVTQTPKHLITATGQRVTLRCSPRSGDLSVYWYQQSLDQGLQFLIQYYNGEERAKGNILERFSAQQFPDLHSELNLSSLELGDSALYFCASSPPVGGYGYTFGSGTRLTVV.

The chain employs TRBV14 and TRBJ1-2, with D perhaps matching TRBD1 (5 bases). The germline V and J ends were trimmed by 4 bases and 10 bases, with 19 bases remaining between them. Germline assignment: CDR1 SGHDN and CDR2 FVKESK. The CDR3 covers 14 residues. The DNA for the CDR3 is TGTGCCAGCAGCCTGGGGCTCGGTATGCTTTTCTACACCTTC. It translates to CASSLGLGMLFYTF.

CDR3 loop: CASSPLHRNNEQFF. The CDR3 nucleotides read TGTGCCAGCTCGCCCCTCCACAGAAACAATGAGCAGTTCTTC. V is TRBV18 and J is TRBJ2-1; D call uncertain. Germline V gene data show CDR1 as KGHSH and CDR2 as LQKENI. Trimming pared 6 bases from V and 5 bases from J, leaving 14 bases between. The CDR3 totals 14 residues.

The rearrangement joins TRBV28 to TRBJ2-7; TRBD1 matches at 8 bases. CDR3 length equals 15 residues. Unmatched junction bases numbered 8, after V lost 5 bases and J lost 2 bases. Germline CDR1 MDHEN, CDR2 SYDVKM. The CDR3 reads CASSTRTGSPYEQYF. CDR3 sequence (DNA): TGTGCCAGCAGTACCCGGACAGGGTCTCCCTACGAGCAGTACTTC. Together with reference TRBV28 and TRBJ2-7, the CDR3 gives the full variable domain: DVKVTQSSRYLVKRTGEKVFLECVQDMDHENMFWYRQDPGLGLRLIYFSYDVKMKEKGDIPEGYSVSREKKERFSLILESASTNQTSMYLCASSTRTGSPYEQYFGPGTRLTVT.

This sequence joins TRBV9 and TRBJ2-7; possible D gene TRBD1, 6 bases. This CDR3 has 14 residues. Germline V gives CDR1 SGDLS, CDR2 YYNGEE. V was shortened by 1 base and J by 4 bases, with 12 bases between the two germline ends. The CDR3 here is CASSVTGQSYEQYF. The CDR3 DNA reads TGTGCCAGCAGCGTAACTGGACAGAGTTACGAGCAGTACTTC.

This clone was seen once. This chain connects TRBV11-2 to TRBJ2-7, with 9 positions matching TRBD1. There are 15 residues in the CDR3. Trimming at V came to 6 bases and at J to 1 base, leaving 7 bases not matched to a gene. The germline V gene has CDR1 SGHAT and CDR2 FQNNGV. CDR3 nucleotides: TGTGCCAGCAGTCGGTCCGGGACAGGGTCCTACGAGCAGTACTTC. It encodes CASSRSGTGSYEQYF. Full variable domain (rest looked up from reference TRBV11-2 and TRBJ2-7): EAGVAQSPRYKIIEKRQSVAFWCNPISGHATLYWYQQILGQGPKLLIQFQNNGVVDDSQLPKDRFSAERLKGVDSTLKIQPAKLEDSAVYLCASSRSGTGSYEQYFGPGTRLTVT.

The chain joins TRBV4-1 to TRBJ2-7; TRBD2 agrees at 9 bases. This CDR3 spans 15 amino acids. J gave up 2 bases and V 1 base, and 3 bases lay outside the gene matches. The germline CDR1 and CDR2 sequences are MGHRA and YSYEKL. This CDR3 is CASSQALAGTYEQYF. The DNA for the CDR3 is TGCGCCAGCAGCCAAGCCCTAGCGGGGACCTACGAGCAGTACTTC.

This clone was seen more than once but under ten times. The rearrangement joins TRBV12-3 or TRBV12-4 to TRBJ1-1; D is possibly TRBD1 (5 bases). The CDR3 is made up of 13 amino acids. V was clipped by 3 bases and J by 7 bases, with 12 bases between them. Here the CDR3 DNA reads TGTGCCAGCAGTTTGATAGGGGTGGGTGAAGCTTTCTTT. As protein: CASSLIGVGEAFF.

J is TRBJ2-6 and V is TRBV28; the D gene is possibly TRBD1 (6 bases). Germline values: CDR1 MDHEN, CDR2 SYDVKM. This CDR3 is 16 amino acids long. V gave up 4 bases and J gave up 3 bases, with 13 bases separating them. This CDR3 reads CASSSAQGRGANVLTF. The CDR3 coding sequence is TGTGCCAGCAGTTCAGCACAGGGCCGTGGGGCCAACGTCCTGACTTTC.

V usage is TRBV28 and J usage is TRBJ1-6, with D unresolved. Germline assignment: CDR1 MDHEN and CDR2 SYDVKM. V lost 5 bases to trimming and J lost 8 bases, with 13 bases between them. CDR3 length: 14 residues. The DNA of the CDR3 is TGTGCCAGCAGTGAGTGGAGAGACGATTCACCCCTCCACTTT. It translates to CASSEWRDDSPLHF.

The rearrangement links TRBV6-2 or TRBV6-3 to TRBJ1-3, with a weak D call TRBD1 (5 bases). The V end was cut by 2 bases, the J end by 0 bases, with 17 bases between. This CDR3 has 18 amino acids. Looked up from germline, CDR1 is MNHEY and CDR2 is SVGEGT. The CDR3 spells CASSYGVPDSFSGNTIYF. CDR3 DNA sequence: TGTGCCAGCAGTTACGGCGTTCCCGACAGTTTCTCTGGAAACACCATATATTTT.

The chain recombines TRBV30 with TRBJ1-5, with a possible D match to TRBD1 (5 bases). Between the trimmed V and J ends, which lost 3 bases and 5 bases, there was a span of 20 bases. Germline loops: CDR1 GTSNPN, CDR2 SVGIG (reference sequence). This CDR3 has 16 amino acids. The CDR3 region has the DNA TGTGCCTGGAGGGGTAAAGGAGGGGCGGACCATCAGCCCCAGCATTTT. It translates to CAWRGKGGADHQPQHF.